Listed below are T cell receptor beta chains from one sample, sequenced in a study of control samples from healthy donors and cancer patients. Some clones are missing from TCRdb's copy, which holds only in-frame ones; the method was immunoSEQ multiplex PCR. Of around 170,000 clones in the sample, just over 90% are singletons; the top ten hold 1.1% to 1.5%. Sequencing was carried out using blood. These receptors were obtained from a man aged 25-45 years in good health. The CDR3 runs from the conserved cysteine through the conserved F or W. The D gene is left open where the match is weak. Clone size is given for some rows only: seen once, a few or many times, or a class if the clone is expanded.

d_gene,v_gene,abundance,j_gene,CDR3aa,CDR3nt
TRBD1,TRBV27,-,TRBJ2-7,CASGRDRGQYEQYF,TGTGCCAGCGGGCGGGACAGGGGGCAATACGAGCAGTACTTC
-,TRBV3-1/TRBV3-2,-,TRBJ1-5,CASSQGGGGNQPQHF,TGTGCCAGCAGCCAAGGGGGTGGCGGCAATCAGCCCCAGCATTTT
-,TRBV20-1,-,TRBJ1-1,CSASAMNTEAFF,TGCAGTGCTAGTGCTATGAACACTGAAGCTTTCTTT
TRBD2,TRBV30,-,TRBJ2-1,CAWSDQGLAVYNEQFF,TGTGCCTGGTCGGACCAGGGACTAGCGGTCTACAATGAGCAGTTCTTC
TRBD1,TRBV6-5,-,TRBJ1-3,CASSAQGSGNTIYF,TGTGCCAGCAGCGCACAGGGGTCTGGAAACACCATATATTTT
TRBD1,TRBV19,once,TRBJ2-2,CASSIGTGNTGELFF,TGTGCCAGTAGTATCGGGACAGGGAACACCGGGGAGCTGTTTTTT
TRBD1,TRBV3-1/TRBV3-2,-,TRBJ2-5,CASSWDRGRRETQYF,TGTGCCAGCAGCTGGGACAGGGGGCGCAGGGAGACCCAGTACTTC
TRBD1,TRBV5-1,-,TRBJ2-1,CASSLERTGYNEQFF,TGCGCCAGCAGCTTGGAGAGGACAGGGTACAATGAGCAGTTCTTC
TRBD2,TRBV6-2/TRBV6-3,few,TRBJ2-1,CASSTGTSDYNEQFF,TGTGCCAGCAGTACCGGGACTAGCGATTACAATGAGCAGTTCTTC
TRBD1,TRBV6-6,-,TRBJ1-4,CASSLATGPPNEKLFF,TGTGCCAGCAGCTTAGCGACAGGGCCTCCTAATGAAAAACTGTTTTTT
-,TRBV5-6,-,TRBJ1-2,CASSLRGHPPYGYTF,TGTGCCAGCAGCCTTCGGGGACATCCTCCCTATGGCTACACCTTC
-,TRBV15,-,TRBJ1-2,CATSRGPTGRPNYGYTF,TGTGCCACCAGCAGAGGCCCGACGGGCAGGCCTAACTATGGCTACACCTTC
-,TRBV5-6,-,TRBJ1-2,CASSLDPTNYGYTF,TGTGCCAGCAGCTTGGATCCAACCAACTATGGCTACACCTTC
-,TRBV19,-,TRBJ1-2,CASSSGATRGYTF,TGTGCCAGTAGTTCGGGGGCAACGAGGGGCTACACCTTC
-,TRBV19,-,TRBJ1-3,CASSESSGNTIYF,TGTGCCAGTAGCGAGAGCTCTGGAAACACCATATATTTT
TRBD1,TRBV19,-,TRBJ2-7,CASSSWDSFYEQYF,TGTGCCAGTAGTTCCTGGGACAGCTTCTACGAGCAGTACTTC
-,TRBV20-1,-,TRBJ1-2,CSASLDLSNTF,TGCAGTGCTTCTCTGGACCTTTCGAACACCTTC
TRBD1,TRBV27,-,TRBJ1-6,CASSHRQGYNSPLHF,TGTGCCAGCAGCCACCGACAGGGGTACAATTCACCCCTCCACTTT
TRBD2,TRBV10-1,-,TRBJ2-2,CASKSGTNTGELFF,TGCGCCAGCAAAAGCGGGACGAACACCGGGGAGCTGTTTTTT
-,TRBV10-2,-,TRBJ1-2,CASSESTGRYTF,TGCGCCAGCAGTGAGTCAACAGGGCGCTACACCTTC
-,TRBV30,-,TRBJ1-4,CAWSTFPGQVNEKLFF,TGTGCCTGGAGTACTTTTCCAGGGCAGGTAAATGAAAAACTGTTTTTT
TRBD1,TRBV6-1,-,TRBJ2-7,CASSEARRGRGEQYF,TGTGCCAGCAGTGAAGCGCGTAGGGGGCGAGGCGAGCAGTACTTC
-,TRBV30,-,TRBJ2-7,CAWSDWRSYEQYF,TGTGCCTGGAGTGATTGGAGGTCCTACGAGCAGTACTTC